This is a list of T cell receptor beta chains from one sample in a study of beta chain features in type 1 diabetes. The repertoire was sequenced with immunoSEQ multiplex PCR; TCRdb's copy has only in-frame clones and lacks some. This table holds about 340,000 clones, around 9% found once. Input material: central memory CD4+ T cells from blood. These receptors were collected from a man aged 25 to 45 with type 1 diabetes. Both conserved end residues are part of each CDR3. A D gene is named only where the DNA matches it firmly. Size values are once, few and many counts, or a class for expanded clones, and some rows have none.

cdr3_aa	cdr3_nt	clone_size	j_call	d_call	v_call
CASSSTGSSKTGELFF	TGTGCCAGCAGCAGTACAGGGTCGTCGAAAACCGGGGAGCTGTTTTTT	few	TRBJ2-2	NA	TRBV7-6
CASSSQVDSPLHF	TGTGCCAGCAGCTCCCAGGTTGATTCACCCCTCCACTTT	few	TRBJ1-6	NA	TRBV7-9
CASSSRTGRPYQPQHF	TGTGCCAGCAGCTCTAGGACAGGCCGACCTTATCAGCCCCAGCATTTT	few	TRBJ1-5	TRBD1	TRBV7-4
CASSDGMRGYTF	TGTGCCAGCAGTGACGGGATGAGAGGCTACACCTTC	NA	TRBJ1-2	NA	TRBV6-1
CARKTGAGRSPLHF	TGTGCCCGAAAGACCGGGGCTGGGAGGTCACCCCTCCACTTT	few	TRBJ1-6	NA	TRBV30
CASSRITDEQYF	TGTGCCAGCAGCCGTATAACGGACGAGCAGTACTTC	NA	TRBJ2-7	NA	TRBV7-9
CRSRDRGPFNYGYTF	TGCAGGAGCCGGGACAGGGGACCCTTTAACTATGGCTACACCTTC	few	TRBJ1-2	TRBD1	TRBV29-1
CASSGAARVSYEQYF	TGTGCCAGCAGTGGGGCGGCTCGTGTATCCTACGAGCAGTACTTC	NA	TRBJ2-7	NA	TRBV27
CASSPPWGSYEQYF	TGTGCCAGCTCACCACCGTGGGGCTCCTACGAGCAGTACTTC	few	TRBJ2-7	NA	TRBV18
CASSTRQGFPGANVLTF	TGTGCCAGCAGTACCCGACAGGGGTTCCCTGGGGCCAACGTCCTGACTTTC	many	TRBJ2-6	TRBD1	TRBV28
CAWTRDRGLYNEQFF	TGTGCCTGGACCAGGGACAGGGGGCTTTACAATGAGCAGTTCTTC	few	TRBJ2-1	TRBD1	TRBV30
CASSLGGWPGIQYF	TGTGCCAGCAGCTTAGGGGGTTGGCCAGGAATCCAGTACTTC	few	TRBJ2-4	NA	TRBV7-9
CASSPSRETQYF	TGTGCCAGCTCACCAAGTCGTGAGACCCAGTACTTC	NA	TRBJ2-5	NA	TRBV18
CASSVRAVGTDTQYF	TGTGCCAGCAGCGTAAGAGCGGTTGGCACAGATACGCAGTATTTT	NA	TRBJ2-3	NA	TRBV9
CASSLQSSSYEQYF	TGCGCCAGCAGCTTACAGTCGTCCTCCTACGAGCAGTACTTC	NA	TRBJ2-7	NA	TRBV5-1
CASVKAGRDTQYF	TGTGCCAGCGTGAAAGCAGGGCGAGATACGCAGTATTTT	NA	TRBJ2-3	NA	TRBV7-9
CACPQGDYNSPLHF	TGTGCCTGTCCACAGGGCGACTATAATTCACCCCTCCACTTT	NA	TRBJ1-6	NA	TRBV30
CASSTTINTGELFF	TGTGCCAGCAGCACGACCATAAACACCGGGGAGCTGTTTTTT	few	TRBJ2-2	NA	TRBV5-6
CASSFGGVPQETQYF	TGTGCCAGTAGTTTTGGCGGGGTGCCGCAAGAGACCCAGTACTTC	NA	TRBJ2-5	NA	TRBV19
CASSLGEIAYNEQFF	TGTGCCAGCAGCTTGGGAGAAATCGCGTACAATGAGCAGTTCTTC	NA	TRBJ2-1	NA	TRBV5-6
CASSQGLAEGSDTQYF	TGCGCCAGCAGCCAAGGCCTAGCTGAGGGGTCAGATACGCAGTATTTT	NA	TRBJ2-3	NA	TRBV4-1
CASSMGTTEAFF	TGTGCCAGCAGTATGGGGACCACTGAAGCTTTCTTT	few	TRBJ1-1	NA	TRBV7-6
CASSQDLAGGSNEQFF	TGCGCCAGCAGCCAAGATCTAGCGGGGGGGTCTAATGAGCAGTTCTTC	few	TRBJ2-1	TRBD2	TRBV4-3
CASSFGQNNEQFF	TGCGCCAGCAGCTTTGGACAGAACAATGAGCAGTTCTTC	many	TRBJ2-1	NA	TRBV5-1